The clone carrying this TCR beta chain was counted only a few times. Germline CDR1 MDHEN, CDR2 SYDVKM. The length of the CDR3 is 12 residues. V shed 7 bases and J shed 1 base, with 8 bases lying between them. The data derive from a study of shared clonotypes between healthy human individuals. TCRdb's table, derived via immunoSEQ multiplex PCR, lists solely in-frame clones and lacks some. Of 2,500,000 or so clones in the sample, over 85% were seen once. Sequences were obtained from naive CD4+ T cells sorted from blood. Subset of the sample: CD45RA+ positively selected. The chain combines TRBV28 with TRBJ2-7; D uncertain. The source is a man younger than 35 in good health. CDR3 amino acids: CASTAESYEQYF. The CDR3, as DNA: TGTGCCAGCACCGCCGAATCCTACGAGCAGTACTTC.